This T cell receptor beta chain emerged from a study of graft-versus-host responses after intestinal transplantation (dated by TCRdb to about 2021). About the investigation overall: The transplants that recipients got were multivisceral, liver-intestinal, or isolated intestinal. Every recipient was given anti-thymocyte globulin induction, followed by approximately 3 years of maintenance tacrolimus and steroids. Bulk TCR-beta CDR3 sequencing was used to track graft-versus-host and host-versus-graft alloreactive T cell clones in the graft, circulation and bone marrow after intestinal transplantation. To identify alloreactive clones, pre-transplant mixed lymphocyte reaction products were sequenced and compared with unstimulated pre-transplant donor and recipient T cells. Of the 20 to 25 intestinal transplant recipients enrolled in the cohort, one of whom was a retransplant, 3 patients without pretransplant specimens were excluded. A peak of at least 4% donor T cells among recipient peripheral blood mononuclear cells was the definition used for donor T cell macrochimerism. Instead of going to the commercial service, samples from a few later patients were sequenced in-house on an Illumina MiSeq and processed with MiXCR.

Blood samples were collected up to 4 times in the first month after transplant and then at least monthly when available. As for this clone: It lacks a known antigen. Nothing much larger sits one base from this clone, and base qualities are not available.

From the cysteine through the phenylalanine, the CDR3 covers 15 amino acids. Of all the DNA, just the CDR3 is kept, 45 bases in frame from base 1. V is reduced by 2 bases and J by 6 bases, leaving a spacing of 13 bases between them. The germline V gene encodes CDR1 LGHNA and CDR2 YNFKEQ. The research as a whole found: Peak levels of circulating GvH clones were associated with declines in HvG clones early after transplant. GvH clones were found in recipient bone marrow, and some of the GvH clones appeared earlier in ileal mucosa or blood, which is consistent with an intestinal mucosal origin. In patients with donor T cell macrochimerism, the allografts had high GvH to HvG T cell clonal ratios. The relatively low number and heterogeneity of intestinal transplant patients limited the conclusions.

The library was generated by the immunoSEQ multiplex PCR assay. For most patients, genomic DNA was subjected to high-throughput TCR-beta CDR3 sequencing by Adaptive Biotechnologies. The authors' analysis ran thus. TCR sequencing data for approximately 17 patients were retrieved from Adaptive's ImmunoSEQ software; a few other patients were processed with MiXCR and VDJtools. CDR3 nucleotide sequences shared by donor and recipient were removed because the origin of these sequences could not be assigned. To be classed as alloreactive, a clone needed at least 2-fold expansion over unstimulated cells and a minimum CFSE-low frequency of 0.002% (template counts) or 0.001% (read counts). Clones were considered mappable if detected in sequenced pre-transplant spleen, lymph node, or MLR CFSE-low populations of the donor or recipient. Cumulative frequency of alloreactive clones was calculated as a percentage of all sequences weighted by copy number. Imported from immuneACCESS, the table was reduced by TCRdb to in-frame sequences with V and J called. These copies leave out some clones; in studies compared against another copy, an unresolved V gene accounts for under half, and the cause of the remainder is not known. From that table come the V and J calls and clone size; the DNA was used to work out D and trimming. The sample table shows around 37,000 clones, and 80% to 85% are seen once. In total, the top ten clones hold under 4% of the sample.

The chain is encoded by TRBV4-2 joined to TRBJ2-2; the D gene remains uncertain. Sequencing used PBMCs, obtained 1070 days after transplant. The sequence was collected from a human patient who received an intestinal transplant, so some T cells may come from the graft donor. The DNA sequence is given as TGTGCCAGCAGCCAACCGAGCGAGAATGCCGGGGAGCTGTTTTTT. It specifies CASSQPSENAGELFF.